This T cell receptor (beta chain) is from a study of blood T cell repertoires in COVID-19. The V gene end was trimmed by 3 bases and the J gene end by 3 bases; junction bases not matched to a gene: 2. The CDR3 is 15 residues long. CDR1 is LNHDA, CDR2 SQIVND, per germline (reference sequence). Clones were read by immunoSEQ multiplex PCR, and TCRdb kept only the in-frame ones, dropping some. Among 55,000 to 70,000 clones listed, 85% to 90% were seen once. The sample consisted of peripheral blood. The receptor's source is a man aged 50 to 59 with acute or convalescent COVID-19. The chain joins TRBV19 to TRBJ2-1; 10 positions match TRBD2. In DNA, the CDR3 is TGTGCCAGTAGTATGGCTAGCGGGAGCTACAATGAGCAGTTCTTC. This gives the protein CASSMASGSYNEQFF. The variable domain in full, completed from reference TRBV19 and TRBJ2-1, reads DGGITQSPKYLFRKEGQNVTLSCEQNLNHDAMYWYRQDPGQGLRLIYYSQIVNDFQKGDIAEGYSVSREKKESFPLTVTSAQKNPTAFYLCASSMASGSYNEQFFGPGTRLTVL.